This T cell receptor beta chain was identified in a study of technical replicates of blood from several donors. J was trimmed by 2 bases and V by 4 bases; bases with no gene match: 4. This CDR3 comprises 14 residues. Germline V gene data show CDR1 as SNHLY and CDR2 as FYNNEI. Method: immunoSEQ multiplex PCR; TCRdb's copy keeps in-frame clones and lacks some. The table has more than 65,000 clones, 80% to 90% seen once. The rearrangement uses TRBV2 and TRBJ2-7; 8 nucleotides match TRBD1. Sequences were obtained from PBMCs. This clonotype was obtained from a human donor in good health. Some clones in this sample may be carry-over from other donors' samples. The CDR3 region is CASSAWTGTYEQYF. The DNA for the CDR3 is TGTGCCAGCAGTGCTTGGACAGGGACCTACGAGCAGTACTTC.